Following are 11 T cell receptor beta chains from one sample sequenced in a study of T cell repertoires in cytomegalovirus infection (dated by TCRdb to about 2019). This specimen's treatment or condition label, per the study, means: in vitro stimulation with specific CMV peptide epitopes to enrich CMV-specific T cells. The sequencer was an Illumina HiSeq 1500. Clones were called with MiXCR by TCRdb after fastp trimmed the public reads at Q25, and only in-frame beta chains were retained. When rows share a CDR3 protein, they turn into one entry using the most common DNA and genes. In all, the sample holds fewer than 150,000 distinct CDR3 sequences, and more than 30% of those were seen once. In total, the top ten clones hold more than 35% of the sample. No antigens are known for them. Here the sequenced sample was CD8+ T cells from cultured PBMCs, taken from culture after CMV antigen stimulation. The receptors here all came from a human donor in good health (CMV status not recorded). Some clones in this sample may be carry-over from other donors' samples.

This clonotype was seen a single time. The chain employs TRBV4-1 and TRBJ2-7; D gene ambiguous. The CDR3 has 15 residues. The germline gives CDR1 MGHRA, CDR2 YSYEKL. Deletions cut 0 bases from V and 7 bases from J, with 16 bases between. The CDR3 loop is CASSQEWAGWLEQYF. The CDR3 DNA follows: TGCGCCAGCAGCCAAGAGTGGGCCGGGTGGCTTGAGCAGTACTTC.

The CDR3 reads CASSQGGSLRNQPQHF. CDR3 coding DNA: TGCGCCAGCAGCCAAGGGGGATCCCTACGCAATCAGCCCCAGCATTTT. The rearrangement joins TRBV4-1 to TRBJ1-5; no clear D. The germline V and J ends were trimmed by 1 base and 2 bases, with 12 bases remaining between them. The CDR3 contains 16 residues. CDR1 and CDR2 (germline): MGHRA, YSYEKL.

In this sample, this clonotype turned up many times. Sequence at one end of the junction differs from germline and may be a read error. V usage is TRBV7-8 and J usage is TRBJ1-1; no clear D gene. Germline CDR1 and CDR2: SGHVS and FQNEAQ. CDR3 size: 12 residues. CDR3 in amino acids: CASSLYDTGAFF. In DNA, the CDR3 is TGTGCCAGCAGCTTATACGATACTGGAGCTTTCTTT.

This clonotype has a handful of counts. This chain connects TRBV7-9 to TRBJ2-1; TRBD2 matches 8 bases. The J segment lost 6 bases and the V segment lost 1 base, leaving 11 bases of the junction unmatched. Germline CDR1 SEHNR, CDR2 FQNEAQ (reference sequence). The CDR3 totals 17 residues. CDR3 region: CASSLVGIGGDFNEQFF. CDR3 in DNA: TGTGCCAGCAGCTTAGTGGGCATCGGGGGGGATTTCAATGAGCAGTTCTTC.

This clonotype was observed a handful of times. This chain joins TRBV25-1 and TRBJ1-6, with TRBD1 as a possible D gene (6 bases). V lost 0 bases and J 5 bases, leaving 17 bases between the germline ends. The CDR3 covers 18 residues. Per germline, CDR1 MGHDK and CDR2 SYGVNS. This CDR3 is CASSEYVTGPNDNSPLHF. The CDR3 nucleotides are TGTGCCAGCAGTGAATACGTAACAGGGCCGAACGATAATTCACCCCTCCACTTT. Drawing the rest from reference TRBV25-1 and TRBJ1-6, the complete variable domain is EADIYQTPRYLVIGTGKKITLECSQTMGHDKMYWYQQDPGMELHLIHYSYGVNSTEKGDLSSESTVSRIRTEHFPLTLESARPSHTSQYLCASSEYVTGPNDNSPLHFGNGTRLTVT.

This clonotype was counted only a few times. The J gene is TRBJ2-1, the V gene TRBV7-8, with 8 nucleotides matching TRBD1. V shed 4 bases, J shed 4 bases, and the junction held 9 bases outside the gene matches. CDR1 is SGHVS and CDR2 is FQNEAQ in the germline V gene. The CDR3 sequence is 16 residues long. The CDR3 DNA reads TGTGCCAGCAGCTGGGCGACAGGGGTTGGGTACAATGAGCAGTTCTTC. Protein: CASSWATGVGYNEQFF.

The chain combines TRBV6-6 with TRBJ2-1, with 8 bases matching TRBD2. This CDR3 is built from 15 residues. Trimming cost V 4 bases and J 9 bases; bases outside gene matches: 11. The germline gives CDR1 MNHNY, CDR2 SVGAGI (reference sequence). This CDR3 reads CASSLSVDAGGEQFF. Written as DNA, the CDR3 is TGTGCCAGCAGTTTATCCGTCGACGCGGGAGGTGAGCAGTTCTTC.

This clonotype turned up a few times. The chain employs TRBV7-8 and TRBJ1-2; 7 nucleotides line up with TRBD1. J gave up 0 bases and V 3 bases, and 1 base lay outside the gene matches. Germline V CDR1 and CDR2: SGHVS, FQNEAQ. The CDR3 is 14 amino acids. The CDR3 protein is CASSFGTANYGYTF. In nucleotides, the CDR3 is TGTGCCAGCAGCTTCGGGACAGCTAACTATGGCTACACCTTC.

A few counts support this clonotype. The rearrangement links TRBV6-4 to TRBJ2-2, with a tentative D call TRBD1 (6 bases). V shed 8 bases and J shed 0 bases, with 10 bases lying between them. Germline values: CDR1 MRHNA, CDR2 SNTAGT. This CDR3 spans 14 amino acids. The CDR3 coding sequence is TGTGCCAGCCAGAGGGGGTCGAACACCGGGGAGCTGTTTTTT. Its protein is CASQRGSNTGELFF.

The chain carries TRBV12-3 or TRBV12-4 and TRBJ2-1; TRBD2 matches at 8 bases. This CDR3 spans 15 amino acids. V shed 5 bases, J shed 8 bases, and the junction held 11 bases outside the gene matches. CDR3 sequence (DNA): TGTGCCAGCAGTAGTTCGGGGGGGCCCCCGCATGAGCAGTTCTTC. It is translated as CASSSSGGPPHEQFF.

V gene TRBV2 combines with J gene TRBJ1-5, with D hard to call. Per the germline V gene, CDR1 is SNHLY and CDR2 is FYNNEI. V was shortened by 2 bases and J by 0 bases, with 5 bases between the two germline ends. The CDR3 contains 14 residues. CDR3 sequence: CASSEYDSNQPQHF. CDR3 bases: TGTGCCAGCAGTGAATACGATAGCAATCAGCCCCAGCATTTT.